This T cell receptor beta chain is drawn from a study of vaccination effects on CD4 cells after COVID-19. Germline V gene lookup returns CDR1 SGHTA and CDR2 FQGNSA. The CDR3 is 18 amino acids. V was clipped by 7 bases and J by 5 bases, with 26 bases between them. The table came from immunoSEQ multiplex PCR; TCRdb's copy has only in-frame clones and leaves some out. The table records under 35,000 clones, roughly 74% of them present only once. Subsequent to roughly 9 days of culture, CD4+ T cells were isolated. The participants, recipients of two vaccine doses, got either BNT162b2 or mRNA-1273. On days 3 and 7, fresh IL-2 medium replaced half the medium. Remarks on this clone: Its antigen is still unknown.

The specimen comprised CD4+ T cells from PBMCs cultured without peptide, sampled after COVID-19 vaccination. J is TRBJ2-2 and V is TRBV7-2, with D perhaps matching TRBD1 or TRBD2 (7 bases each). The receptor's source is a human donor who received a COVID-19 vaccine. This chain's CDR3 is CASTFTPLGRGGTGELFF. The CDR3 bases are TGTGCCAGCACCTTTACACCCCTGGGCAGGGGGGGAACCGGGGAGCTGTTTTTT.